The following is a TCR beta chain sequence with its context. The Seattle patients, enrolled during active infection, were followed longitudinally. This sample is part of a study of blood T cell repertoires in COVID-19. Looking at the study overall: The origin of the acute and convalescent COVID-19 samples was the United States, Italy and Spain. T cells, B-cell-depleted T cells, or PBMCs supplied cDNA or gDNA.

As originally analysed: By means of reference gene primer amplification, nucleated cell counts were estimated. The protocol was immunoSEQ multiplex PCR, while the TCRdb copy is restricted to in-frame clones and leaves out a portion. D and trimming were read from the DNA, whereas the V and J calls and clone size are those reported in that table. The sample contains approximately 47,000 clones, over 75% of which appear only once. Germline V gene lookup returns CDR1 SGHRS and CDR2 YFSETQ. V lost 4 bases, J lost 5 bases, and 6 bases stayed unmatched. This CDR3 is built from 14 residues. Sequencing was performed on peripheral blood. This TCR was recovered from an elderly woman with COVID-19, enrolled during active disease. V and J are TRBV5-1 and TRBJ1-1; 9 bases align to TRBD1. Here the CDR3 DNA reads TGCGCCAGCAGCACTTCGACAGGGGGGACTGAAGCTTTCTTT. It is translated as CASSTSTGGTEAFF.